This is a list of T cell receptor beta chains from one sample in a study of blood T cell repertoires in COVID-19. The protocol was immunoSEQ multiplex PCR, while the TCRdb copy is restricted to in-frame clones and leaves out a portion. The sample holds around 260,000 clones, around nine tenths seen once. The sequenced material came from peripheral blood. The receptor set was obtained from a man aged 25 to 40 with active or convalescent COVID-19. The CDR3 runs from the conserved cysteine through the conserved F or W. Fields, in order: D gene, clone size, V gene, J gene, CDR3 DNA, CDR3 protein. D genes are given only for firm matches. Part of the rows lack a size; the others show once, few, many or a class for expanded clones.

TRBD1	many	TRBV7-9	TRBJ1-4	TGTGCCAGCAGCCTTACAGGGGGCGCCGGGGAAAAACTGTTTTTT	CASSLTGGAGEKLFF
NA	NA	TRBV6-5	TRBJ1-1	TGTGCCAGCACTCGCGGTGGGGAAGCTTTCTTT	CASTRGGEAFF
TRBD1	NA	TRBV27	TRBJ1-2	TGTGCCAGCAGTTTAACAGGGGGCAGGTATGGCTACACCTTC	CASSLTGGRYGYTF
NA	NA	TRBV7-8	TRBJ2-1	TGTGCCAGCAGCTTATTTAGCGGTAATGAGCAGTTCTTC	CASSLFSGNEQFF
NA	NA	TRBV9	TRBJ1-1	TGTGCCAGCAGCGTAGCACAGGAGGGCACTGAAGCTTTCTTT	CASSVAQEGTEAFF
NA	NA	TRBV4-1	TRBJ1-4	TGCGCCAGCAGCCAACCGGGTCTAGGTGAAAAACTGTTTTTT	CASSQPGLGEKLFF
NA	NA	TRBV4-3	TRBJ2-7	TGCGCCAGCAGCCAAGACCGGGACTCACCCTACGAGCAGTACTTC	CASSQDRDSPYEQYF
NA	NA	TRBV4-1	TRBJ2-2	TGCGCCAGCAGCAAGGGGATCACTACATCGAACACCGGGGAGCTGTTTTTT	CASSKGITTSNTGELFF
NA	NA	TRBV3-1/TRBV3-2	TRBJ1-6	TGTGCCAGCAGCCAGTCACAGGGATCCTATAATTCACCCCTCCACTTT	CASSQSQGSYNSPLHF
TRBD1	NA	TRBV23-1	TRBJ1-6	TGCGCCTCCCCTCCCGGGACAGGGGCTTTTTCACCCCTCCACTTT	CASPPGTGAFSPLHF
TRBD2	once	TRBV7-2	TRBJ2-3	TGTGCCAGCAGCCCCACTAGCGGGGGGCGCACAGATACGCAGTATTTT	CASSPTSGGRTDTQYF
NA	NA	TRBV7-2	TRBJ2-2	TGTGCCAGCAGCTGGCTGGTCGCCGGGGAGCTGTTTTTT	CASSWLVAGELFF
NA	NA	TRBV2	TRBJ1-1	TGTGCCAGCACCGGAGACGCCTCGAACACTGAAGCTTTCTTT	CASTGDASNTEAFF
NA	NA	TRBV19	TRBJ1-5	TGTGCCAGTAGTATAGCCCTAGGGGGTCAGCCCCAGCATTTT	CASSIALGGQPQHF
NA	NA	TRBV29-1	TRBJ1-1	TGCAGCGTTTCCCCCACAGGTATGAACACTGAAGCTTTCTTT	CSVSPTGMNTEAFF
NA	NA	TRBV19	TRBJ1-5	TGTGCCAGTAGTATAGGGGAGAGCAATCAGCCCCAGCATTTT	CASSIGESNQPQHF
TRBD1	NA	TRBV7-3	TRBJ1-1	TGTGCCAGCAGCTCGGACAGGGTGACTGAAGCTTTCTTT	CASSSDRVTEAFF
NA	once	TRBV7-3	TRBJ2-3	TGTGCCAGCAGCTTAACAAGTGGGGGGACCGATCTCCTGAAAACGCAGTATTTT	CASSLTSGGTDLLKTQYF
NA	NA	TRBV20-1	TRBJ1-1	TGCAGTGCTCCAGAGGCAGGGAAAGCTTTCTTT	CSAPEAGKAFF
TRBD1	NA	TRBV10-1	TRBJ2-2	TGCGCCAGCAGTGAGCAAAGGACAGGGGGGGCCGGGGAGCTGTTTTTT	CASSEQRTGGAGELFF
TRBD2	NA	TRBV15	TRBJ2-7	TGTGCCACCAGCAGACGACTAGCGGGGGACTACGAGCAGTACTTC	CATSRRLAGDYEQYF
TRBD1	NA	TRBV18	TRBJ1-2	TGTGCCAGCTCACCAGCGACAGGGGTCGGCTACACCTTC	CASSPATGVGYTF
TRBD2	NA	TRBV19	TRBJ2-1	TGTGCCAGTAGTCCGACTAGCGGGGGCTCCTACAATGAGCAGTTCTTC	CASSPTSGGSYNEQFF
NA	NA	TRBV6-1	TRBJ1-4	TGTGCCAGCAGTGAAAGGGGACATGCGTTTTTT	CASSERGHAFF
TRBD2	NA	TRBV9	TRBJ2-7	TGTGCCAGCAGCAAGACTAGCGGGGAGGAGCAGTACTTC	CASSKTSGEEQYF
NA	NA	TRBV18	TRBJ1-5	TGTGCCAGCTCACCGGCAGGGGATGAGCCCCAGCATTTT	CASSPAGDEPQHF
NA	NA	TRBV4-1	TRBJ2-5	TGCGCCAGCAGCCAAGATATTTCAGGCGAGATTGAGACCCAGTACTTC	CASSQDISGEIETQYF
NA	NA	TRBV5-4	TRBJ1-2	TGTGCCAGCAGCTGGGGGGGCGTCATCTATGGCTACACCTTC	CASSWGGVIYGYTF
TRBD1	few	TRBV4-2	TRBJ1-2	TGTGCCAGCAGCCAACCTACCGGGACAGGGTCCTATGGCTACACCTTC	CASSQPTGTGSYGYTF
NA	once	TRBV4-1	TRBJ1-1	TGCGCCAGCAGCCAAGAAGCAGGTAGGAACACTGAAGCTTTCTTT	CASSQEAGRNTEAFF
NA	NA	TRBV27	TRBJ1-1	TGTGCCAGCAGTTTTGTGACAGGGAACACTGAAGCTTTCTTT	CASSFVTGNTEAFF
TRBD1	few	TRBV6-5	TRBJ1-2	TGTGCCAGCAGGGCGACAGGGTACTATGGCTACACCTTC	CASRATGYYGYTF
NA	NA	TRBV6-5	TRBJ1-1	TGTGCCAGCAGCTCTCGGGAGAACACTGAAGCTTTCTTT	CASSSRENTEAFF
NA	NA	TRBV7-3	TRBJ2-3	TGTGCCAGCAGTTCAGGGGGGACACCAGACACAGATACGCAGTATTTT	CASSSGGTPDTDTQYF
TRBD1	NA	TRBV18	TRBJ1-1	TGTGCCACGACAACAGGGGATGACACTGAAGCTTTCTTT	CATTTGDDTEAFF
NA	NA	TRBV5-1	TRBJ2-7	TGCGCCAGCAGCCTTTCCGGGGGAGCAACCTACGAGCAGTACTTC	CASSLSGGATYEQYF
TRBD1	NA	TRBV11-2	TRBJ2-7	TGTGCCAGCAGCCGCGAGGGACAGGGTTTTAGCGAGCAGTACTTC	CASSREGQGFSEQYF
TRBD2	once	TRBV3-1/TRBV3-2	TRBJ2-3	TGTGCCAGCAGCCAAGACGCTAGCGGGGGACCCACAGATACGCAGTATTTT	CASSQDASGGPTDTQYF
TRBD1	NA	TRBV23-1	TRBJ1-1	TGCGCCAGCAGTCCCTATGTATCCAGGGGGGATTTTGAAGCTTTCTTT	CASSPYVSRGDFEAFF
TRBD2	NA	TRBV7-2	TRBJ2-1	TGTGCCAGCAGCCCAAGACTAGCGGGGGGGTACAATGAGCAGTTCTTC	CASSPRLAGGYNEQFF
TRBD1	NA	TRBV4-1	TRBJ1-5	TGCGCCAGCAGCCAATTAGGGGGCCGGGATCAGCCCCAGCATTTT	CASSQLGGRDQPQHF
NA	once	TRBV7-6	TRBJ2-3	TGTGCCAGCACCGAGATGACTAGTTCCGATACGCAGTATTTT	CASTEMTSSDTQYF
NA	NA	TRBV6-4	TRBJ2-4	TGTGCCAGCAGTCCCCTACAGGGTTCCAAAAACATTCAGTACTTC	CASSPLQGSKNIQYF
TRBD1	NA	TRBV3-1/TRBV3-2	TRBJ2-5	TGTGCCAGCAGCCAAGAAAGAACAGGGGGTACGGGAGAGACCCAGTACTTC	CASSQERTGGTGETQYF
NA	NA	TRBV14	TRBJ2-2	TGTGCCAGCAGCCGTTATCGAGACATGGCCGGGGAGCTGTTTTTT	CASSRYRDMAGELFF
NA	NA	TRBV5-1	TRBJ1-2	TGCGCCAGCAGCTTGGACAGGGAGCGTGGCTACACCTTC	CASSLDRERGYTF
TRBD1	NA	TRBV7-3	TRBJ2-3	TGTGCCAGCAGCCCAGGACAGGGTCCCGCAGATACGCAGTATTTT	CASSPGQGPADTQYF
NA	NA	TRBV5-1	TRBJ1-2	TGCGCCAGCAGCTTGGGGCCTACGGACAGCGACTATGGCTACACCTTC	CASSLGPTDSDYGYTF
TRBD2	NA	TRBV7-2	TRBJ2-1	TGTGCCAGCAGCCAAACTAGCGGGGGAATCTACAATGAGCAGTTCTTC	CASSQTSGGIYNEQFF
TRBD1	NA	TRBV7-8	TRBJ1-4	TGTGCCAGCAGCGGGGACAGGGTGGAGAAAAAACTGTTTTTT	CASSGDRVEKKLFF
TRBD1	once	TRBV3-1/TRBV3-2	TRBJ1-1	TGTGCCAGCAGCCAAGGTTTTGGGACAGGGGATATAATAACTGAAGCTTTCTTT	CASSQGFGTGDIITEAFF
NA	NA	TRBV5-4	TRBJ1-2	TGTGCCAGCACCTTACCGGGGGGCGTCTATGGCTACACCTTC	CASTLPGGVYGYTF